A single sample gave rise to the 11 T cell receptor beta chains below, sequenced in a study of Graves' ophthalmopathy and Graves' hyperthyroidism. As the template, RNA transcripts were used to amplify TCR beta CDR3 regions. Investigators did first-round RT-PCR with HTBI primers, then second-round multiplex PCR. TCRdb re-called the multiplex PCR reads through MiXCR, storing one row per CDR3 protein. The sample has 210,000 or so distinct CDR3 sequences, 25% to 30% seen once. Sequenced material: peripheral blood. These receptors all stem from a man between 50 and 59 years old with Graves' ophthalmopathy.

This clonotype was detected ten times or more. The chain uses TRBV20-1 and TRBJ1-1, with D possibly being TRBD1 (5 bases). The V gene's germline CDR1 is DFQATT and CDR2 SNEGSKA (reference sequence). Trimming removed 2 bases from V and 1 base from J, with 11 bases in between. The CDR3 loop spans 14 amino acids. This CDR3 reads CSARKGSGNTEAFF. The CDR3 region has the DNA TGCAGTGCTAGAAAGGGGTCCGGGAACACTGAAGCTTTCTTT.

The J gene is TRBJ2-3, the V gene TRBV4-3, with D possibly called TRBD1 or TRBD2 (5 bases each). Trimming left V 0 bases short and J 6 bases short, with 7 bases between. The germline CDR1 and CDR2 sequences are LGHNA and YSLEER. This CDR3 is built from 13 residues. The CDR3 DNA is TGCGCCAGCAGCCAAGAGGGGACCGATACGCAGTATTTT. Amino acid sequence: CASSQEGTDTQYF.

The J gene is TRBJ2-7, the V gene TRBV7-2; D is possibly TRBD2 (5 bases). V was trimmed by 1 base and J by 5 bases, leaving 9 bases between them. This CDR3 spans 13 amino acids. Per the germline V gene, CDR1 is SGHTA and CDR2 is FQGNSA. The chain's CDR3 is CASSLVASHEQYF. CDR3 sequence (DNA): TGTGCCAGCAGCTTAGTAGCGTCCCACGAGCAGTACTTC.

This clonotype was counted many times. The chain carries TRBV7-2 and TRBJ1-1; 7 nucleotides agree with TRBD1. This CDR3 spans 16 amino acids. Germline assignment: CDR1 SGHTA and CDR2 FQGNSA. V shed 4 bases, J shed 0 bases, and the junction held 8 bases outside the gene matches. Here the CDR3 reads CASSSSGQRMNTEAFF. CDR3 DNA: TGTGCCAGCAGCTCTTCGGGACAGCGCATGAACACTGAAGCTTTCTTT. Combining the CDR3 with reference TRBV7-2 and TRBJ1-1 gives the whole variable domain GAGVSQSPSNKVTEKGKDVELRCDPISGHTALYWYRQSLGQGLEFLIYFQGNSAPDKSGLPSDRFSAERTGGSVSTLTIQRTQQEDSAVYLCASSSSGQRMNTEAFFGQGTRLTVV.

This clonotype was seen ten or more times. DNA of the CDR3: TGTGCCAGCAGCCCTCTCCGGGACACCCCCTCCTACGAGCAGTACTTC. This gives the protein CASSPLRDTPSYEQYF. This chain links TRBV11-2 with TRBJ2-7; the D gene is possibly TRBD1 (6 bases). V was shortened by 5 bases and J by 0 bases, with 17 bases between the two germline ends. This CDR3 is 16 amino acids long. Germline V gene data show CDR1 as SGHAT and CDR2 as FQNNGV.

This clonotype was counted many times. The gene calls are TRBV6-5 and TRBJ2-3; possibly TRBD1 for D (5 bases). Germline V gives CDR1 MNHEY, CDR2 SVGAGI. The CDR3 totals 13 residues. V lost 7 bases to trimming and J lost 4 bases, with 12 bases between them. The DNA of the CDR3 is TGTGCCAGCATTTCAGGGTCCCCAGATACGCAGTATTTT. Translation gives CASISGSPDTQYF.

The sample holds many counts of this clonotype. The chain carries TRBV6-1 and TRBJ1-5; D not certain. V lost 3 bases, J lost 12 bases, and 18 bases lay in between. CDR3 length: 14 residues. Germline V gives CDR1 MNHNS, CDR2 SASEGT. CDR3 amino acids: CASSDTLLSAFQHF. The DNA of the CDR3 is TGTGCCAGCAGTGATACCCTCCTATCAGCGTTCCAGCATTTT.

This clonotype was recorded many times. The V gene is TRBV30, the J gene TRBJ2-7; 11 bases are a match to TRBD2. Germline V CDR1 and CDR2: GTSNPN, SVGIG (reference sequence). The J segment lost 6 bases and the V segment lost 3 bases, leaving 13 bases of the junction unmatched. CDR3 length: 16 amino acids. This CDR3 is CAWSPHVPGLAAEQYF. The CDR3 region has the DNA TGTGCCTGGAGCCCTCATGTCCCGGGACTAGCGGCCGAGCAGTACTTC.

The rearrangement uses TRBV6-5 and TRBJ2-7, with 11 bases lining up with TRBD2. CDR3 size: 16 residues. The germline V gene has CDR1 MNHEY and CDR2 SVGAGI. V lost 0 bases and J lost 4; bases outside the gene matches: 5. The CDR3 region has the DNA TGTGCCAGCAGTTACTCTTCTAGCGGGAGGTTTTACGAGCAGTACTTC. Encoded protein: CASSYSSSGRFYEQYF.

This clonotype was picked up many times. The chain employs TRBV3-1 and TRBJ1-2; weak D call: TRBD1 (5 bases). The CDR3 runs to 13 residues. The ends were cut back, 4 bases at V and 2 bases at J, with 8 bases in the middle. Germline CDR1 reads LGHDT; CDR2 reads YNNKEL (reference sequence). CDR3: CASSRGSNYGYTF. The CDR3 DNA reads TGTGCCAGCAGCCGGGGGAGCAACTATGGCTACACCTTC. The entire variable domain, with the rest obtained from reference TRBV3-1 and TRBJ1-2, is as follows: DTAVSQTPKYLVTQMGNDKSIKCEQNLGHDTMYWYKQDSKKFLKIMFSYNNKELIINETVPNRFSPKSPDKAHLNLHINSLELGDSAVYFCASSRGSNYGYTFGSGTRLTVV.

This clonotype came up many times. DNA for the CDR3: TGTGCCAGCAGTTTACGGGGGACAGGGTTTGCTTACGAGCAGTACTTC. This translates into CASSLRGTGFAYEQYF. J is TRBJ2-7 and V is TRBV28, with TRBD1 identical over 9 bases. The trim removed 2 bases at V and 4 bases at J, leaving 9 bases unmatched. The CDR3 has 16 residues. Germline values: CDR1 MDHEN, CDR2 SYDVKM.